The 18 T cell receptor beta chains below all came from one sample that was sequenced in a study of T cell responses to AZD1222 COVID-19 vaccine. Data came from immunoSEQ multiplex PCR; TCRdb stores just in-frame clones and leaves some out. This table has under 150,000 clones, approximately 90% appearing once. Sequenced material: peripheral blood, taken 28 days after the second AZD1222 dose. All receptors come from an adult who received the AZD1222 COVID-19 vaccine.

V usage is TRBV19 and J usage is TRBJ2-7, with D maybe TRBD2 (5 bases). The CDR3 is made up of 14 amino acids. Germline CDR1 LNHDA, CDR2 SQIVND (reference sequence). Trimming took off 3 bases at V and 7 bases at J, with 16 bases between the two ends. As DNA, the CDR3 is TGTGCCAGTAGTATCCGACGGAGGCAGGCTGAGCAGTACTTC. This codes for CASSIRRRQAEQYF.

This chain links TRBV11-3 with TRBJ2-1, with 10 bases aligning to TRBD2. The CDR3 totals 18 residues. Unmatched junction bases numbered 19, after V lost 5 bases and J lost 9 bases. Per germline, CDR1 SGHNT and CDR2 YENEEA. Here the CDR3 reads CASSDTLLLAGVGCEQFF. As DNA, the CDR3 is TGTGCCAGCAGCGATACTCTCCTCCTAGCGGGAGTTGGTTGTGAGCAGTTCTTC.

The chain is built from TRBV24-1 and TRBJ1-5; unclear D gene. The CDR3 sequence is 12 residues long. The V gene's germline CDR1 is KGHDR and CDR2 SFDVKD. Trimming removed 5 bases at V and 6 bases at J, with 7 bases between. The CDR3 DNA reads TGTGCCACCAGTGCCGTCGGTCAGCCCCAGCATTTT. Translation gives CATSAVGQPQHF.

The chain has TRBV2 and TRBJ2-1; tentatively, D is TRBD1 (5 bases). Trimming removed 11 bases from V and 0 bases from J, with 17 bases in between. CDR1 is SNHLY and CDR2 is FYNNEI in the germline V gene. The CDR3 loop spans 15 amino acids. The CDR3 here is CAVQQESNSYNEQFF. The CDR3, as DNA: TGTGCCGTCCAACAGGAGTCTAACTCCTACAATGAGCAGTTCTTC.

The genes are TRBV5-1 and TRBJ1-4; D perhaps matches TRBD1 (5 bases). This CDR3 comprises 14 residues. V gave up 0 bases and J gave up 15 bases, with 18 bases separating them. Germline V gene data show CDR1 as SGHRS and CDR2 as YFSETQ. CDR3 in DNA: TGCGCCAGCAGCTTGGATACCGGGGCCAAATCTTTGTTTTTT. Its translation is CASSLDTGAKSLFF.

The chain carries TRBV27 and TRBJ2-3; no clear D gene. Deletions cut 6 bases from V and 2 bases from J, with 6 bases between. Germline CDR1 MNHEY, CDR2 SMNVEV (reference sequence). This CDR3 is built from 12 residues. For the CDR3, the DNA is TGTGCCAGCAGCCGAACCACAGATACGCAGTATTTT. Translation: CASSRTTDTQYF.

The rearrangement joins TRBV30 to TRBJ2-2; 7 bases match TRBD1. V shed 4 bases and J 0 bases; nucleotides not matched to a gene: 2. Per the germline V gene, CDR1 is GTSNPN and CDR2 is SVGIG (reference sequence). The length of the CDR3 is 14 residues. CDR3 bases: TGTGCCTGGACTGGGACAGCGAACACCGGGGAGCTGTTTTTT. Encoded protein: CAWTGTANTGELFF. The complete variable domain, with remaining parts taken from reference TRBV30 and TRBJ2-2, reads SQTIHQWPATLVQPVGSPLSLECTVEGTSNPNLYWYRQAAGRGLQLLFYSVGIGQISSEVPQNLSASRPQDRQFILSSKKLLLSDSGFYLCAWTGTANTGELFFGEGSRLTVL.

The chain uses TRBV15 and TRBJ2-5; 8 positions agree with TRBD2. CDR1 is LNHNV and CDR2 is YYDKDF in the germline V gene (reference sequence). The CDR3 spans 16 residues. V gave up 3 bases and J gave up 5 bases; unmatched junction bases: 11. The CDR3 reads CATSRGTSPERETQYF. The CDR3 DNA sequence: TGTGCCACCAGCAGGGGGACTAGTCCCGAGCGGGAGACCCAGTACTTC.

The V call is TRBV28, the J call TRBJ2-6; D tentatively reads TRBD1 or TRBD2 (5 bases each). Germline CDR1 MDHEN, CDR2 SYDVKM. Trimming removed 6 bases at V and 2 bases at J, with 11 bases between. The CDR3 has 15 residues. The CDR3 here is CASSRDPPGANVLTF. CDR3 bases: TGTGCCAGCAGCCGGGACCCCCCTGGGGCCAACGTCCTGACTTTC. The complete variable domain, with remaining parts taken from reference TRBV28 and TRBJ2-6, reads DVKVTQSSRYLVKRTGEKVFLECVQDMDHENMFWYRQDPGLGLRLIYFSYDVKMKEKGDIPEGYSVSREKKERFSLILESASTNQTSMYLCASSRDPPGANVLTFGAGSRLTVL.

This sequence joins TRBV7-2 and TRBJ2-3; no definite D call. V gave up 2 bases and J gave up 1 base, with 13 bases separating them. The germline V gene encodes CDR1 SGHTA and CDR2 FQGNSA. This CDR3 contains 16 residues. The CDR3, as DNA: TGTGCCAGCAGCTTAATGGGTGGGCTAGGCACAGATACGCAGTATTTT. Its translation: CASSLMGGLGTDTQYF.

This chain connects TRBV6-1 to TRBJ2-2; D not certain. The germline gives CDR1 MNHNS, CDR2 SASEGT. Trimming stripped 1 base from V and 3 bases from J, with 9 bases between. This CDR3 has 15 residues. The CDR3 DNA sequence: TGTGCCAGCAGTGAAGAGGGTAGGGACACCGGGGAGCTGTTTTTT. Its translation is CASSEEGRDTGELFF.

V is TRBV6-1 and J is TRBJ2-3, with D possibly TRBD1 on 5 matching bases. There are 15 residues in the CDR3. Trimming stripped 0 bases from V and 6 bases from J, with 13 bases between. CDR1 MNHNS and CDR2 SASEGT come from the germline V gene. CDR3 residues: CASSEAGAGWDTQYF. The CDR3 nucleotides read TGTGCCAGCAGTGAAGCAGGAGCAGGGTGGGATACGCAGTATTTT.

The chain carries TRBV11-3 and TRBJ2-2; D gene unclear. V was cut by 1 base and J by 7 bases, with 13 bases left in between. CDR1 is SGHNT and CDR2 is YENEEA in the germline V gene. The CDR3 loop spans 15 amino acids. CDR3 sequence reads: CASSLVAAPGGELFF. The CDR3 bases are TGTGCCAGCAGCTTAGTGGCAGCTCCCGGCGGGGAGCTGTTTTTT.

The V and J genes are TRBV29-1 and TRBJ2-7, with 7 nucleotides matching TRBD1. This CDR3 comprises 12 residues. V lost 7 bases to trimming and J lost 7 bases; unmatched junction nucleotides: 10. Looked up from germline, CDR1 is SQVTM and CDR2 is ANQGSEA. CDR3 loop: CSAGTEPGEQYF. CDR3 nucleotide sequence: TGCAGCGCCGGGACAGAGCCTGGGGAGCAGTACTTC.

This rearrangement joins TRBV3-1 (or the pseudogene TRBV3-2) to TRBJ2-1, with 8 bases fitting TRBD2. The CDR3 contains 16 residues. V lost 5 bases, J lost 1 base, and 7 bases stayed unmatched. The germline CDR1 and CDR2 sequences are LGHDT and YNNKEL (reference sequence). The CDR3 nucleotides are TGTGCCAGCAGCTACCCTAGCGGGTATTCCTACAATGAGCAGTTCTTC. Amino acids: CASSYPSGYSYNEQFF.

J is TRBJ1-2 and V is TRBV19; tentatively, D is TRBD1 (6 bases). Germline CDR1 and CDR2: LNHDA and SQIVND (reference sequence). This CDR3 contains 12 residues. The V gene lost 5 bases and the J gene lost 8 bases, with 12 bases spanning the gap. Written as DNA, the CDR3 is TGTGCCAGTAGTGGTTCGGGGGCCGGCTACACCTTC. It is translated as CASSGSGAGYTF. The whole variable domain, filled in from reference TRBV19 and TRBJ1-2, reads DGGITQSPKYLFRKEGQNVTLSCEQNLNHDAMYWYRQDPGQGLRLIYYSQIVNDFQKGDIAEGYSVSREKKESFPLTVTSAQKNPTAFYLCASSGSGAGYTFGSGTRLTVV.

The sample holds one count of this clone. The chain employs TRBV7-9 and TRBJ1-5; a possible D gene is TRBD1 (5 bases). V lost 4 bases, J lost 3 bases, and 10 bases lay in between. The CDR3 loop spans 14 amino acids. Looked up from germline, CDR1 is SEHNR and CDR2 is FQNEAQ (reference sequence). The CDR3 reads CASSSGPINQPQHF. In DNA, the CDR3 is TGTGCCAGCAGCTCGGGACCGATCAATCAGCCCCAGCATTTT.

The chain couples TRBV2 to TRBJ2-2; D gene unclear. This CDR3 has 11 amino acids. Germline values: CDR1 SNHLY, CDR2 FYNNEI. V was shortened by 7 bases and J by 6 bases, with 6 bases between the two germline ends. CDR3 protein: CASTPAGELFF. The CDR3 DNA is TGTGCCAGCACCCCGGCCGGGGAGCTGTTTTTT.